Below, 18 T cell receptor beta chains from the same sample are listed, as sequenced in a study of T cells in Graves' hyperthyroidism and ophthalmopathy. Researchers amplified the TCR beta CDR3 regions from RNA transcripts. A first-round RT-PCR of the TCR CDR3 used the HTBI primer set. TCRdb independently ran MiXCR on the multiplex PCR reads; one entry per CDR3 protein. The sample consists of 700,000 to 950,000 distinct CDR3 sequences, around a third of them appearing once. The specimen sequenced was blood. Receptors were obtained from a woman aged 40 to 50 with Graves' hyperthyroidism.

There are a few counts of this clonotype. DNA for the CDR3: TGTGCCAGCAGTGGCGCCCAGGGGGCCGAAAAACTGTTTTTT. Translated, it gives CASSGAQGAEKLFF. The rearrangement uses TRBV28 and TRBJ1-4; 8 nucleotides align to TRBD1. CDR3 length: 14 residues. CDR1 is MDHEN, CDR2 SYDVKM, per germline. Unmatched junction bases numbered 7, after V lost 5 bases and J lost 8 bases.

The CDR3 region has the DNA TGTGCCAGTAGTATATGGGGGCGCGAAAAACTGTTTTTT. It encodes CASSIWGREKLFF. V gene TRBV19 combines with J gene TRBJ1-4; D possibly corresponds to TRBD1 (6 bases). The germline V gene has CDR1 LNHDA and CDR2 SQIVND (reference sequence). V lost 2 bases and J 8 bases, leaving 9 bases between the germline ends. The CDR3 has 13 residues.

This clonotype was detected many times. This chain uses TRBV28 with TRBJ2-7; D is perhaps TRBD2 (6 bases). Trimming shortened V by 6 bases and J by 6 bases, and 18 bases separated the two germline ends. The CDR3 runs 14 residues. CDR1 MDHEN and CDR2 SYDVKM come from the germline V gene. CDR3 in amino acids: CASSLPEGHAEQYF. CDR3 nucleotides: TGTGCCAGCAGCCTACCGGAGGGGCATGCCGAGCAGTACTTC.

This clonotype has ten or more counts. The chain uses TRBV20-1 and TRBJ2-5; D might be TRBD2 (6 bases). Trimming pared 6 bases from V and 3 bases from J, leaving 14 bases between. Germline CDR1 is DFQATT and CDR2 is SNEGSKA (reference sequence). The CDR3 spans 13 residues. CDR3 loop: CSAPGTGEETQYF. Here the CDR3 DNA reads TGCAGTGCACCGGGGACGGGAGAAGAGACCCAGTACTTC.

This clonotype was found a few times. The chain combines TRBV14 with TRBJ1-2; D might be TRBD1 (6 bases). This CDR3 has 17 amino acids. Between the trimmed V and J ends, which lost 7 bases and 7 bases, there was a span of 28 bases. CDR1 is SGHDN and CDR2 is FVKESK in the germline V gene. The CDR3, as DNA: TGTGCCAGCATGGGCGTACAGGGAAGTCTGGTGACTGGTGGCTACACCTTC. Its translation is CASMGVQGSLVTGGYTF. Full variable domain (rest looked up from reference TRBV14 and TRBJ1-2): EAGVTQFPSHSVIEKGQTVTLRCDPISGHDNLYWYRRVMGKEIKFLLHFVKESKQDESGMPNNRFLAERTGGTYSTLKVQPAELEDSGVYFCASMGVQGSLVTGGYTFGSGTRLTVV.

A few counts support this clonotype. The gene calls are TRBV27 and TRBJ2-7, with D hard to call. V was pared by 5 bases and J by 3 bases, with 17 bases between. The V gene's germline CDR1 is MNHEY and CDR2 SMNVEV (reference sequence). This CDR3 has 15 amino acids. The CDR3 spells CASSPGWLRLYEQYF. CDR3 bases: TGTGCCAGCAGTCCGGGTTGGCTCAGGCTCTACGAGCAGTACTTC.

CDR3 in amino acids: CASSKGLAGGYEQYF. The CDR3 coding sequence is TGTGCCAGCAGCAAAGGACTAGCGGGAGGCTACGAGCAGTACTTC. The genes are TRBV5-5 and TRBJ2-7; 14 positions match TRBD2. Germline CDR1 and CDR2: SGHKS and YYEKEE (reference sequence). This CDR3 spans 15 amino acids. The V gene end was trimmed by 4 bases and the J gene end by 3 bases; junction bases not matched to a gene: 3.

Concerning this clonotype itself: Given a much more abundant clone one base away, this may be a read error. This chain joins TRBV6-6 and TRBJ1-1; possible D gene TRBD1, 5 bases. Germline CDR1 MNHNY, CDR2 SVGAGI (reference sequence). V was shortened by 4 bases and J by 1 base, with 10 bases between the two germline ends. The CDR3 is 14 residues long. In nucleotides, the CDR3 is TGTGCCAGCAGTTCGGGGGAGACGAACACTGAAGCTTTCTTT. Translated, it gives CASSSGETNTEAFF.

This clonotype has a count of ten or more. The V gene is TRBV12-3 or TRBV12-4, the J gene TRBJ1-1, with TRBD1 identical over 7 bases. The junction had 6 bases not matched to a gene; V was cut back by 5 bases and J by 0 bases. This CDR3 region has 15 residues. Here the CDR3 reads CASSLQTGMNTEAFF. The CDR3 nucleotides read TGTGCCAGCAGTCTACAGACAGGGATGAACACTGAAGCTTTCTTT.

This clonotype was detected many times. The CDR3 here is CASSLGTGVETQYF. The CDR3 DNA is TGTGCCAGCAGCTTAGGGACAGGGGTCGAGACCCAGTACTTC. The rearrangement joins TRBV7-6 to TRBJ2-5; 9 bases map to TRBD1. Unmatched junction bases numbered 2, after V lost 1 base and J lost 5 bases. The CDR3 is 14 residues long. The germline gives CDR1 SGHVS, CDR2 FNYEAQ.

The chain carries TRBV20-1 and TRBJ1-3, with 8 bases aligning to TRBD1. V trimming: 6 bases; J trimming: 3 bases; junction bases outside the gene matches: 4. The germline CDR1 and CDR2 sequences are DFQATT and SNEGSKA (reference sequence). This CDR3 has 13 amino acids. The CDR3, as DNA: TGCAGTGCCCGGACAGGGATTGGAAACACCATATATTTT. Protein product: CSARTGIGNTIYF.

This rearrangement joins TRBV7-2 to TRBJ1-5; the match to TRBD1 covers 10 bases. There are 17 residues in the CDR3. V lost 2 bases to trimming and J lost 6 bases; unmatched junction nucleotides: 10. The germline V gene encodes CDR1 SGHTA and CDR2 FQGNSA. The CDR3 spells CASSLNLWTGGGQPQHF. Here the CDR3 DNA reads TGTGCCAGCAGCTTAAATCTCTGGACAGGGGGTGGTCAGCCCCAGCATTTT.

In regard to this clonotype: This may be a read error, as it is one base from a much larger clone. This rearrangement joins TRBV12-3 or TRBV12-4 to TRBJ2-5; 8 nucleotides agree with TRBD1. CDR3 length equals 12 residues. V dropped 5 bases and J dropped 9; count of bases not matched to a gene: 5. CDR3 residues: CASSQGAVPQYF. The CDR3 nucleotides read TGTGCCAGCAGTCAGGGGGCTGTCCCCCAGTACTTC.

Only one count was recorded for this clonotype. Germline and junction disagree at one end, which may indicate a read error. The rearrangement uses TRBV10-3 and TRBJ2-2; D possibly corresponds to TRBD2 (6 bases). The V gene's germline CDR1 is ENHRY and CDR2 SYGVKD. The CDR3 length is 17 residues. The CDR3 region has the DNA TGTGCCATCAGTGATTATCGGCGGGGAAGTCGGACCGGGGGGCTGTTTTTT. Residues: CAISDYRRGSRTGGLFF.

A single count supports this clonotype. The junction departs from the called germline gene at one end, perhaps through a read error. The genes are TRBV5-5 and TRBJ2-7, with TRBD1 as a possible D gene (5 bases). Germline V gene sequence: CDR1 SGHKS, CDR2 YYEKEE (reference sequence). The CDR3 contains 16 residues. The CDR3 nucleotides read TGTGCCGGCAGCTTTTCCCTGACAGAAACGGCCTACGAGCAGTACTTC. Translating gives CAGSFSLTETAYEQYF.

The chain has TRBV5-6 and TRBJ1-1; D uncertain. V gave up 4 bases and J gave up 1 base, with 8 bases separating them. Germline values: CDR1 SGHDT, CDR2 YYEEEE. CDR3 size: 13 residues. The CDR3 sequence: CASSGFGNTEAFF. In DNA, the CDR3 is TGTGCCAGCAGCGGGTTCGGGAACACTGAAGCTTTCTTT.

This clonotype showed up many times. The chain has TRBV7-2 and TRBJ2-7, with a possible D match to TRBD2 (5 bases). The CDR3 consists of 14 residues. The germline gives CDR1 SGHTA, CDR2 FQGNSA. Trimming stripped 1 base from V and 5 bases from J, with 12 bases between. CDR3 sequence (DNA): TGTGCCAGCAGCTTAGTCCGAGGGTGGGACGAGCAGTACTTC. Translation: CASSLVRGWDEQYF. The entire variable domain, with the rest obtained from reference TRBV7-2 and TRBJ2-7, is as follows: GAGVSQSPSNKVTEKGKDVELRCDPISGHTALYWYRQSLGQGLEFLIYFQGNSAPDKSGLPSDRFSAERTGGSVSTLTIQRTQQEDSAVYLCASSLVRGWDEQYFGPGTRLTVT.

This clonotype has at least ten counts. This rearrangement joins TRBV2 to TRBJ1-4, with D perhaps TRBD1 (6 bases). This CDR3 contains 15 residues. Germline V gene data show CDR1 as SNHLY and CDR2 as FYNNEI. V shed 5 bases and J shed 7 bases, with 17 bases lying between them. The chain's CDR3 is CASSQMERGAEKLFF. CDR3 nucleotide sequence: TGTGCCAGCAGTCAAATGGAAAGGGGGGCTGAAAAACTGTTTTTT. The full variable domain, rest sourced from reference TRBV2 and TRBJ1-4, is EPEVTQTPSHQVTQMGQEVILRCVPISNHLYFYWYRQILGQKVEFLVSFYNNEISEKSEIFDDQFSVERPDGSNFTLKIRSTKLEDSAMYFCASSQMERGAEKLFFGSGTQLSVL.